This T cell receptor (beta chain) appears in the sequencing data of a study of shared clonotypes between healthy human individuals. Study in general: Three CD4 naive, three CD4 memory, two CD8 naive and one CD8 memory plate were used per donor.

Trimming took 4 bases from V and 13 from J; bases not matched to a gene: 15. Germline V gene lookup returns CDR1 SGHVS and CDR2 FNYEAQ. The CDR3 runs to 15 residues. Only in-frame clones appear in the TCRdb table, and some are missing; sequencing was by immunoSEQ multiplex PCR. The repertoire holds over 1.5 million clones, with approximately 98% as singletons. The TCR originated in a man younger than 45 in good health. The chain employs TRBV7-6 and TRBJ2-2; 7 positions agree with TRBD2. The sequencing sample was made of naive CD4+ T cells sorted from blood. Subset denoted: CD45RA+ positively selected. The CDR3 DNA reads as TGTGCCAGCAGCTCCGTGGGAGCGGGAAACTGGGGGCTGTTTTTT. This encodes CASSSVGAGNWGLFF.